This T cell receptor beta chain was documented in a study of cytomegalovirus exposure and HLA in healthy donors. This CDR3 is 15 amino acids long. Trimming removed 0 bases from V and 2 bases from J, with 9 bases in between. Looked up from germline, CDR1 is SGHTS and CDR2 is YDEGEE. PCR involved 60 Vbeta and 13 Jbeta primers. In the original analysis: Later reanalysis found roughly 80 million unique TCR beta chains, 10 million to 12 million of them shared. TCRdb's copy holds only in-frame clones and misses some; the assay was immunoSEQ multiplex PCR. V, J and clone size are taken as reported in that table, and D and trimming were inferred from the DNA itself. This sample yields roughly 140,000 clones, of which roughly three quarters are seen a single time; 4.5% to 5% belongs to the top ten.

The V and J genes are TRBV5-8 and TRBJ2-1; possibly TRBD1 for D (6 bases). The sequence was collected from a woman between 50 and 59 years old in good health and CMV-seronegative. Sequencing was carried out using PBMCs. This CDR3 reads CASSLEQGPYNEQFF. CDR3 nucleotides: TGTGCCAGCAGCTTGGAACAGGGCCCCTACAATGAGCAGTTCTTC.